The 25 T cell receptor beta chains reported below all come from one sample, sequenced in a study of control samples from healthy donors and cancer patients. Using immunoSEQ multiplex PCR, the repertoire was profiled, and TCRdb retains in-frame clones only, with some absent. There are about 47,000 clones in the sample; about 80% occur only once, and 10% lies in the top ten. Sequenced material: blood. Source of these receptors: a man between 65 and 85 years old in good health.

This clone showed up just a few times. The chain joins TRBV5-1 to TRBJ2-3; 11 bases are shared with TRBD1. The CDR3 has 16 amino acids. V dropped 0 bases and J dropped 4; count of bases not matched to a gene: 4. Germline V lookup: CDR1 SGHRS, CDR2 YFSETQ. The DNA for the CDR3 is TGCGCCAGCAGCTTGGTGGGACAGGGGGTATCAGATACGCAGTATTTT. Its protein is CASSLVGQGVSDTQYF.

The genes are TRBV12-3 or TRBV12-4 and TRBJ2-5; 7 nucleotides align to TRBD2. V trimming: 2 bases; J trimming: 5 bases; junction bases outside the gene matches: 2. The CDR3 has 13 amino acids. The CDR3 bases are TGTGCCAGCAGTTTAACCGGGGGGGAGACCCAGTACTTC. Translated, it gives CASSLTGGETQYF.

V and J are TRBV11-2 and TRBJ2-1; D possibly uses TRBD1 or TRBD2 (8 bases each). This CDR3 region has 17 residues. CDR1 is SGHAT and CDR2 is FQNNGV in the germline V gene. Trimming took off 1 base at V and 7 bases at J, with 20 bases between the two ends. CDR3 loop: CASSLAGGQGAGNEQFF. The CDR3 nucleotides are TGTGCCAGCAGCTTAGCGGGGGGGCAGGGGGCAGGGAATGAGCAGTTCTTC.

This clone was picked up a small number of times. The chain joins TRBV6-1 to TRBJ2-1, with D tentatively TRBD1 (6 bases). Trimming left V 2 bases short and J 5 bases short, with 16 bases between. The CDR3 extends over 16 amino acids. CDR1 and CDR2 (germline): MNHNS, SASEGT. The CDR3, as DNA: TGTGCCAGCAGTGAATTGACATCAGGACAGAACAATGAGCAGTTCTTC. It specifies CASSELTSGQNNEQFF.

This chain joins TRBV7-6 and TRBJ1-6; 10 bases are shared with TRBD1. Germline CDR1 SGHVS, CDR2 FNYEAQ. The CDR3 loop spans 15 amino acids. V lost 1 base, J lost 10 bases, and 4 bases stayed unmatched. CDR3 sequence reads: CASSLVGTGESPLHF. CDR3 DNA sequence: TGTGCCAGCAGCTTAGTAGGGACAGGGGAATCACCCCTCCACTTT.

The gene calls are TRBV7-8 and TRBJ2-3; weak D call: TRBD1 (6 bases). Germline-derived CDR1 and CDR2 are SGHVS and FQNEAQ. The CDR3 runs 14 residues. V shed 5 bases and J shed 2 bases, with 11 bases lying between them. The CDR3 DNA sequence: TGTGCCAGCAGCCCCAACAGGGTCACAGATACGCAGTATTTT. This codes for CASSPNRVTDTQYF.

For the CDR3, the DNA is TGTGCCAGCAGCCCCCGCCTGGGAACTGAAGCTTTCTTT. As protein: CASSPRLGTEAFF. This chain connects TRBV7-9 to TRBJ1-1, with unresolved D. Germline V gene data show CDR1 as SEHNR and CDR2 as FQNEAQ (reference sequence). CDR3 length equals 13 residues. The V end was cut by 5 bases, the J end by 5 bases, with 12 bases between.

The V gene is TRBV5-1, the J gene TRBJ1-1, with 12 nucleotides matching TRBD1. J gave up 6 bases and V 3 bases, and 3 bases lay outside the gene matches. The CDR3 extends over 14 amino acids. The germline V gene has CDR1 SGHRS and CDR2 YFSETQ. The CDR3 bases are TGCGCCAGCAGCTGGGGACAGGGGGCATCTGAAGCTTTCTTT. Translating it yields CASSWGQGASEAFF.

The table lists this clone with a few counts. This chain joins TRBV27 and TRBJ2-7, with 7 bases lining up with TRBD2. Germline V lookup: CDR1 MNHEY, CDR2 SMNVEV (reference sequence). The CDR3 sequence is 15 residues long. The V gene end was trimmed by 5 bases and the J gene end by 4 bases; junction bases not matched to a gene: 11. The CDR3 spells CASSPAPLALYEQYF. In DNA form, the CDR3 reads TGTGCCAGCAGTCCCGCTCCACTAGCGCTTTACGAGCAGTACTTC.

CDR3 sequence: CASSIEPGRPEAFF. In DNA form, the CDR3 reads TGTGCCAGTAGTATAGAGCCGGGACGCCCCGAAGCTTTCTTT. The J gene is TRBJ1-1, the V gene TRBV19; a weak D match, TRBD1 (5 bases). Germline-derived CDR1 and CDR2 are LNHDA and SQIVND (reference sequence). This CDR3 is built from 14 residues. V shed 0 bases and J shed 8 bases, with 13 bases lying between them. Full variable domain (missing parts from reference TRBV19 and TRBJ1-1): DGGITQSPKYLFRKEGQNVTLSCEQNLNHDAMYWYRQDPGQGLRLIYYSQIVNDFQKGDIAEGYSVSREKKESFPLTVTSAQKNPTAFYLCASSIEPGRPEAFFGQGTRLTVV.

The chain recombines TRBV6-5 with TRBJ2-6; D gene ambiguous. CDR1 is MNHEY and CDR2 is SVGAGI in the germline V gene. The CDR3 runs 14 residues. The V end was cut by 6 bases, the J end by 0 bases, with 6 bases between. The CDR3 sequence: CASSRPSGANVLTF. Here the CDR3 DNA reads TGTGCCAGCAGCCGGCCCTCTGGGGCCAACGTCCTGACTTTC.

The chain employs TRBV19 and TRBJ2-1, with 8 bases identical to TRBD2. The CDR3 sequence is 15 residues long. The V and J ends lost 7 bases and 5 bases, in that order; junction bases with no gene match: 10. CDR1 and CDR2 (germline): LNHDA, SQIVND (reference sequence). CDR3 sequence reads: CASTSRGLDDNEQFF. The CDR3 DNA sequence: TGTGCCAGTACTTCCCGGGGACTAGACGACAATGAGCAGTTCTTC.

This chain joins TRBV2 and TRBJ2-7; 9 positions match TRBD1. Trimming cost V 8 bases and J 3 bases; bases outside gene matches: 8. The CDR3 consists of 14 residues. Per the germline V gene, CDR1 is SNHLY and CDR2 is FYNNEI. The CDR3 loop reads CASCAGQGVYEQYF. The CDR3 region has the DNA TGTGCCAGCTGTGCGGGACAGGGAGTCTACGAGCAGTACTTC.

The chain uses TRBV19 and TRBJ2-1, with 14 nucleotides matching TRBD2. CDR1 is LNHDA, CDR2 SQIVND, per germline (reference sequence). Losses at the gene ends were 7 bases for V and 4 bases for J; bases not matched to a gene: 6. The CDR3 spans 16 residues. CDR3 region: CASMTSGGAGYNEQFF. The DNA of the CDR3 is TGTGCCAGTATGACTAGCGGGGGGGCCGGATACAATGAGCAGTTCTTC.

The V and J genes are TRBV19 and TRBJ2-1; a possible D gene is TRBD1 (5 bases). This CDR3 is 15 amino acids long. Germline-derived CDR1 and CDR2 are LNHDA and SQIVND (reference sequence). Deletions cut 6 bases from V and 3 bases from J, with 15 bases between. The CDR3 sequence: CASRPRTYLYNEQFF. The CDR3 region has the DNA TGTGCCAGTAGACCCAGGACATACCTCTACAATGAGCAGTTCTTC.

The chain links TRBV12-3 or TRBV12-4 to TRBJ2-7; tentatively, D is TRBD1 (6 bases). The CDR3 has 11 amino acids. Trimming shortened V by 6 bases and J by 4 bases, and 7 bases separated the two germline ends. The CDR3 coding sequence is TGTGCCAGCAGCCAGGGGTACGAGCAGTACTTC. Amino acid sequence: CASSQGYEQYF.

The chain recombines TRBV3-1 (or the pseudogene TRBV3-2) with TRBJ1-2; 7 nucleotides match TRBD1. Germline CDR1 reads LGHDT; CDR2 reads YNNKEL (reference sequence). This CDR3 contains 14 residues. Trimming cost V 2 bases and J 8 bases; bases outside gene matches: 8. The CDR3 bases are TGTGCCAGCAGCCAATATGGAGACAGGGTCGGCTACACCTTC. It codes for CASSQYGDRVGYTF.

This clone showed up just once. This sequence joins TRBV19 and TRBJ2-1; the D gene is possibly TRBD1 (5 bases). Germline V CDR1 and CDR2: LNHDA, SQIVND (reference sequence). Trimming removed 5 bases at V and 3 bases at J, with 17 bases between. The CDR3 spans 16 residues. This CDR3 reads CASSVERGHLYNEQFF. DNA of the CDR3: TGTGCCAGTAGTGTGGAAAGAGGACACCTCTACAATGAGCAGTTCTTC.

The J gene is TRBJ1-5, the V gene TRBV5-1; 8 positions match TRBD1. The CDR3 runs to 14 residues. Germline V gene sequence: CDR1 SGHRS, CDR2 YFSETQ. Trimming cost V 5 bases and J 6 bases; bases outside gene matches: 7. The CDR3 loop reads CASSEQGAGQPQHF. The CDR3 DNA sequence: TGCGCCAGCAGTGAGCAGGGGGCCGGTCAGCCCCAGCATTTT.

The chain combines TRBV24-1 with TRBJ2-3; the D is unclear. CDR3 length equals 12 residues. V shed 9 bases and J shed 0 bases, with 6 bases lying between them. CDR1 and CDR2 from the germline V gene are KGHDR and SFDVKD. As DNA, the CDR3 is TGTGCCACCGGACCGAGCACAGATACGCAGTATTTT. It encodes CATGPSTDTQYF.

This clone was recorded only once. The chain couples TRBV20-1 to TRBJ2-7; maybe TRBD2 (6 bases). CDR1 DFQATT and CDR2 SNEGSKA come from the germline V gene (reference sequence). CDR3 length: 12 amino acids. V was trimmed by 3 bases and J by 2 bases, leaving 8 bases between them. The CDR3 DNA is TGCAGTGCTAGTGCGGGAACCTACGAGCAGTACTTC. Protein product: CSASAGTYEQYF.

This chain connects TRBV15 to TRBJ2-3, with 9 bases identical to TRBD1. From germline, CDR1 is LNHNV and CDR2 YYDKDF (reference sequence). J was trimmed by 5 bases and V by 4 bases; bases with no gene match: 4. The CDR3 is 14 amino acids. Here the CDR3 reads CATSTRQGEDTQYF. The CDR3 bases are TGTGCCACCAGCACGCGACAGGGGGAAGATACGCAGTATTTT. The full variable domain, in which reference TRBV15 and TRBJ2-3 provide the parts outside the CDR3, is DAMVIQNPRYQVTQFGKPVTLSCSQTLNHNVMYWYQQKSSQAPKLLFHYYDKDFNNEADTPDNFQSRRPNTSFCFLDIRSPGLGDTAMYLCATSTRQGEDTQYFGPGTRLTVL.

The rearrangement joins TRBV19 to TRBJ2-7, with D perhaps matching TRBD2 (6 bases). There are 16 residues in the CDR3. V dropped 7 bases and J dropped 2 bases, with 21 bases sitting between them. Germline V gene sequence: CDR1 LNHDA, CDR2 SQIVND (reference sequence). The CDR3 DNA sequence: TGTGCCAGTACTCCCGACGCGGGACGACCAACCTACGAGCAGTACTTC. Protein: CASTPDAGRPTYEQYF.

The rearrangement links TRBV12-3 or TRBV12-4 to TRBJ2-5; D unresolved. V was shortened by 3 bases and J by 2 bases, with 1 base between the two germline ends. There are 11 residues in the CDR3. The CDR3 loop reads CASSFQETQYF. Here the CDR3 DNA reads TGTGCCAGCAGTTTTCAAGAGACCCAGTACTTC.

This chain joins TRBV4-2 and TRBJ1-6; D remains unclear. V was clipped by 1 base and J by 13 bases, with 14 bases between them. The CDR3 covers 14 residues. Germline-derived CDR1 and CDR2 are LGHNA and YNFKEQ. The CDR3 DNA sequence: TGTGCCAGCAGCCAAGCATTCAGGCTGTCGCCCCTCCACTTT. This sequence encodes CASSQAFRLSPLHF.